What follows is one T cell receptor (beta chain) and its context. The antigen remains unidentified. Each cDNA molecule carried a unique molecular identifier. TCRdb recomputed calls from the 5' RACE reads with MiXCR, one row per CDR3 protein. The data contain some 80,000 distinct CDR3 sequences, approximately 12% of them singletons. This entry belongs to a study of early T cells in non-severe SARS-CoV-2 infection. Study as a whole: Chains were not paired, and sequencing was done on bulk RNA from unsorted whole blood. Overall study results and limits: Private and CD4 specificities were missed by VDJdb matching, which favored anti-spike CD8 responses.

The CDR3 totals 14 residues. The germline CDR1 and CDR2 sequences are SGDLS and YYNGEE. Between the trimmed V and J ends, which lost 7 bases and 2 bases, there was a span of 12 bases. The sequence was collected from an adult who was a healthcare worker with PCR-confirmed SARS-CoV-2 infection or an uninfected control (not recorded which). V gene TRBV9 combines with J gene TRBJ2-2; a possible D gene is TRBD2 (5 bases). The sample taken for sequencing was whole blood. The CDR3 loop reads CASATGSNTGELFF. In nucleotides, the CDR3 is TGTGCCAGCGCTACGGGGTCCAACACCGGGGAGCTGTTTTTT.